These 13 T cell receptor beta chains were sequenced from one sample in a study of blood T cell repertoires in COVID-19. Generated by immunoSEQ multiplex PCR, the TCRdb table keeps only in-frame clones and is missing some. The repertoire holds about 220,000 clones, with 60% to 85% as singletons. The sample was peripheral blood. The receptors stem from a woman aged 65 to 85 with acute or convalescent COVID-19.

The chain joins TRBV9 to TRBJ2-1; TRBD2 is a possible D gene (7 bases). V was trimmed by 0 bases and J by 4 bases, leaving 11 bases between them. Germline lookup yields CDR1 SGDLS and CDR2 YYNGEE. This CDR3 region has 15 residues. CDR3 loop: CASSVAAGAYNEQFF. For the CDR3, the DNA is TGTGCCAGCAGCGTAGCTGCGGGGGCATACAATGAGCAGTTCTTC.

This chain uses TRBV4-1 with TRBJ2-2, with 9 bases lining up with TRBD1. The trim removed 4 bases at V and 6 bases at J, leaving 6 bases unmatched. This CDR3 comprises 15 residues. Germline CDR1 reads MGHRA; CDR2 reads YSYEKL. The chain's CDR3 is CASSRLGTGSGELFF. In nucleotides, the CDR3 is TGCGCCAGCAGCCGACTAGGGACAGGGTCCGGGGAGCTGTTTTTT.

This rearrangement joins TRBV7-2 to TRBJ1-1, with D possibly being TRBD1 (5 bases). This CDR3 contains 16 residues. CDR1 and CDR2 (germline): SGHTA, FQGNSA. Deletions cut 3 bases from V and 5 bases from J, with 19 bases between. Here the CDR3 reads CASSFGTLGGGTEAFF. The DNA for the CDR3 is TGTGCCAGCAGCTTCGGGACCCTCGGCGGGGGAACTGAAGCTTTCTTT. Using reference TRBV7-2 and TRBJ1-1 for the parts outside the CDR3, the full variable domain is GAGVSQSPSNKVTEKGKDVELRCDPISGHTALYWYRQSLGQGLEFLIYFQGNSAPDKSGLPSDRFSAERTGGSVSTLTIQRTQQEDSAVYLCASSFGTLGGGTEAFFGQGTRLTVV.

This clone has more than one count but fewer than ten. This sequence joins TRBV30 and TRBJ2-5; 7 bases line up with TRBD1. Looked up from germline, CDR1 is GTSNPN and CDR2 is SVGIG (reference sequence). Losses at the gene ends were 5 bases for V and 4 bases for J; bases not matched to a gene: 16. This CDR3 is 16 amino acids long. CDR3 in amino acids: CAWGGTGVGWGETQYF. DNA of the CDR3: TGTGCCTGGGGGGGAACAGGGGTCGGATGGGGAGAGACCCAGTACTTC.

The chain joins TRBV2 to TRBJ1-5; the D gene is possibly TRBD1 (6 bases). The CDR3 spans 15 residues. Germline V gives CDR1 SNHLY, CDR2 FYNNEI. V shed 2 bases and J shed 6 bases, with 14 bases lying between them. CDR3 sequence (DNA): TGTGCCAGCAGTGAATTTGAGGGGGGGATTCAGCCCCAGCATTTT. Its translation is CASSEFEGGIQPQHF.

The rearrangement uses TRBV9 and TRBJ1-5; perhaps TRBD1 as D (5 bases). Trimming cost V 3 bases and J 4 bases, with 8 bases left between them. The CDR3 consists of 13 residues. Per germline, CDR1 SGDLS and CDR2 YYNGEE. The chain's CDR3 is CASSAQDNQPQHF. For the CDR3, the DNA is TGTGCCAGCAGCGCACAGGATAATCAGCCCCAGCATTTT.

CDR3 protein: CASSMMLAGGFTGELFF. The CDR3 DNA sequence: TGCGCCAGCAGTATGATGTTAGCGGGGGGTTTCACCGGGGAGCTGTTTTTT. The chain links TRBV5-1 to TRBJ2-2; 10 positions agree with TRBD2. This CDR3 comprises 17 residues. The germline V gene encodes CDR1 SGHRS and CDR2 YFSETQ. The ends lost 5 bases at V and 4 bases at J; junction bases unmatched: 11.

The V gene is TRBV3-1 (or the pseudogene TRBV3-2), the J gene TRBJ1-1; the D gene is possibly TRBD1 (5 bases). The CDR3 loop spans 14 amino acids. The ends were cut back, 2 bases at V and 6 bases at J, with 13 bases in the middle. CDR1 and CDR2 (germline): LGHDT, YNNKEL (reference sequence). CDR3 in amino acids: CASSQRSGDAEAFF. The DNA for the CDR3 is TGTGCCAGCAGCCAACGGTCGGGGGACGCTGAAGCTTTCTTT.

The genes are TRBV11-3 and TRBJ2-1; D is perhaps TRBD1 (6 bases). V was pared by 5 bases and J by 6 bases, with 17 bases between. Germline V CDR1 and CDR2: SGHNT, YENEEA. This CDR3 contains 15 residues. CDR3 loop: CASSQSGEASNEQFF. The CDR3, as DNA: TGTGCCAGCAGCCAATCAGGGGAAGCATCCAATGAGCAGTTCTTC.

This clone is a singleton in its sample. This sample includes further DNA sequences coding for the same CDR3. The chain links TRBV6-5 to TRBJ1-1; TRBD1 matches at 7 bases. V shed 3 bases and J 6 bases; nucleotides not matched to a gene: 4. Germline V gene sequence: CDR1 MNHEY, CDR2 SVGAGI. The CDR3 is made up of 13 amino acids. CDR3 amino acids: CASSYKDRAEAFF. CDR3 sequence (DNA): TGTGCCAGCAGTTATAAAGACAGGGCTGAAGCTTTCTTT.

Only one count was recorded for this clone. In DNA form, the CDR3 reads TGCGCCAGCAGCTTGGTGTCGGGAGAAGAGACCCAGTACTTC. It codes for CASSLVSGEETQYF. The chain couples TRBV5-1 to TRBJ2-5; a possible D gene is TRBD2 (6 bases). CDR3 length equals 14 residues. Germline lookup yields CDR1 SGHRS and CDR2 YFSETQ. With 0 bases removed from V and 3 bases from J, the gap between germline ends came to 9 bases.

CDR3 amino acids: CSVWTSSYNEQFF. As DNA, the CDR3 is TGCAGCGTTTGGACTAGTTCCTACAATGAGCAGTTCTTC. The rearrangement links TRBV29-1 to TRBJ2-1, with 7 bases aligning to TRBD2. Germline V gives CDR1 SQVTM, CDR2 ANQGSEA. The CDR3 has 13 residues. V trimming: 5 bases; J trimming: 1 base; junction bases outside the gene matches: 2.

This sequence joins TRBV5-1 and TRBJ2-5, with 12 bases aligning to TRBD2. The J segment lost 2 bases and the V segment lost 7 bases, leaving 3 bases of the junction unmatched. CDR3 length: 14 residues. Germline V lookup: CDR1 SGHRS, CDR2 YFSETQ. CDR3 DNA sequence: TGCGCCAGCCATACTAGCGGGGGGCAAGAGACCCAGTACTTC. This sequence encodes CASHTSGGQETQYF.